The 23 T cell receptor beta chains listed next were all sequenced from one sample in a study of graft-versus-host responses after intestinal transplantation. TCRdb's copy holds only in-frame clones and misses some; the assay was immunoSEQ multiplex PCR. The table lists about 13,000 clones, 74% of them singletons, with approximately 7% in the top ten. Intraepithelial and lamina propria lymphocytes were released after the graft tissue was processed. The input for sequencing was ileum tissue, taken 16 days after intestinal transplant. These receptors all stem from a human patient who received an intestinal transplant, so some T cells may come from the graft donor.

V gene TRBV27 combines with J gene TRBJ2-7; 8 positions match TRBD1. V lost 5 bases, J lost 3 bases, and 9 bases stayed unmatched. CDR1 and CDR2 (germline): MNHEY, SMNVEV (reference sequence). This CDR3 contains 15 residues. The CDR3, as DNA: TGTGCCAGCAGTCAGGAGACAGGGGAGAACTACGAGCAGTACTTC. Translating it yields CASSQETGENYEQYF.

The chain is built from TRBV28 and TRBJ1-2, with 7 nucleotides matching TRBD1. The CDR3 sequence is 13 residues long. The junction had 5 bases not matched to a gene; V was cut back by 6 bases and J by 4 bases. The germline CDR1 and CDR2 sequences are MDHEN and SYDVKM. The CDR3 loop reads CASRPQGVYGYTF. DNA for the CDR3: TGTGCCAGCAGGCCCCAGGGGGTCTATGGCTACACCTTC.

J is TRBJ1-1 and V is TRBV20-1; 7 nucleotides agree with TRBD1. Per germline, CDR1 DFQATT and CDR2 SNEGSKA (reference sequence). The CDR3 is 11 amino acids. With V trimmed by 2 bases and J by 7 bases, 1 base remained unmatched. The CDR3 DNA reads TGCAGTGCTAGAAGACAGGGTGAAGCTTTCTTT. It translates to CSARRQGEAFF.

The chain uses TRBV7-2 and TRBJ2-7; 8 bases are a match to TRBD1. The CDR3 spans 14 residues. Germline V gene sequence: CDR1 SGHTA, CDR2 FQGNSA. The V and J ends lost 2 bases and 4 bases, in that order; junction bases with no gene match: 4. The CDR3 loop is CASSLNRGLYEQYF. For the CDR3, the DNA is TGTGCCAGCAGCTTAAACAGGGGGTTATACGAGCAGTACTTC. Full variable domain (remainder filled in from reference TRBV7-2 and TRBJ2-7): GAGVSQSPSNKVTEKGKDVELRCDPISGHTALYWYRQSLGQGLEFLIYFQGNSAPDKSGLPSDRFSAERTGGSVSTLTIQRTQQEDSAVYLCASSLNRGLYEQYFGPGTRLTVT.

This clone was detected once. This chain connects TRBV30 to TRBJ2-7, with TRBD2 matching 7 bases. V lost 2 bases, J lost 6 bases, and 4 bases stayed unmatched. The CDR3 has 12 amino acids. Germline loops: CDR1 GTSNPN, CDR2 SVGIG (reference sequence). The CDR3 protein is CAWSLGGSEQYF. The CDR3 nucleotides read TGTGCCTGGAGTCTGGGGGGGAGCGAGCAGTACTTC.

This clone has just one count. The J gene is TRBJ2-1, the V gene TRBV11-2; D is uncertain. Trimming removed 0 bases from V and 8 bases from J, with 5 bases in between. This CDR3 contains 12 residues. Per the germline V gene, CDR1 is SGHAT and CDR2 is FQNNGV. The CDR3 protein is CASSLDFDEQFF. The CDR3 nucleotides read TGTGCCAGCAGCTTAGATTTCGATGAGCAGTTCTTC.

The chain links TRBV19 to TRBJ2-3; 9 bases are a match to TRBD2. Germline V CDR1 and CDR2: LNHDA, SQIVND (reference sequence). V lost 3 bases and J lost 0; bases outside the gene matches: 4. This CDR3 region has 16 residues. Here the CDR3 reads CASSIRGLASTDTQYF. As DNA, the CDR3 is TGTGCCAGTAGTATCCGCGGACTAGCGAGCACAGATACGCAGTATTTT. Full variable domain (rest looked up from reference TRBV19 and TRBJ2-3): DGGITQSPKYLFRKEGQNVTLSCEQNLNHDAMYWYRQDPGQGLRLIYYSQIVNDFQKGDIAEGYSVSREKKESFPLTVTSAQKNPTAFYLCASSIRGLASTDTQYFGPGTRLTVL.

This clone is a singleton in its sample. The genes are TRBV4-1 and TRBJ2-2; 7 bases match TRBD2. The CDR3 runs to 19 residues. Per the germline V gene, CDR1 is MGHRA and CDR2 is YSYEKL. Trimming cost V 1 base and J 6 bases; bases outside gene matches: 17. The DNA of the CDR3 is TGCGCCAGCAGCCAAGCTGGCCGCCGTAGCGGGCCACTCCCCGGGGAGCTGTTTTTT. Its translation is CASSQAGRRSGPLPGELFF.

This clone showed up just a few times. V and J are TRBV5-1 and TRBJ2-1; 8 nucleotides agree with TRBD1. Germline V gene sequence: CDR1 SGHRS, CDR2 YFSETQ. CDR3 size: 16 residues. J was trimmed by 7 bases and V by 4 bases; bases with no gene match: 13. This CDR3 is CASSPLRDRFSNEQFF. DNA for the CDR3: TGCGCCAGCAGCCCACTTCGGGACAGGTTCTCGAATGAGCAGTTCTTC.

The gene calls are TRBV9 and TRBJ1-3; D gene unclear. V dropped 6 bases and J dropped 0 bases, with 16 bases sitting between them. The CDR3 spans 16 residues. CDR1 and CDR2 (germline): SGDLS, YYNGEE. This CDR3 is CASTKTLFSSGNTIYF. The CDR3 DNA sequence: TGTGCCAGCACCAAGACTCTTTTTAGCTCTGGAAACACCATATATTTT.

The chain combines TRBV4-1 with TRBJ2-7; D possibly corresponds to TRBD1 (6 bases). The ends were cut back, 2 bases at V and 3 bases at J, with 17 bases in the middle. CDR1 and CDR2 from the germline V gene are MGHRA and YSYEKL. This CDR3 is 16 amino acids long. This CDR3 is CASSQLWGRKGYEQYF. CDR3 nucleotides: TGCGCCAGCAGCCAATTATGGGGGCGGAAAGGCTACGAGCAGTACTTC.

The chain recombines TRBV5-1 with TRBJ2-5; 12 nucleotides agree with TRBD2. The V gene's germline CDR1 is SGHRS and CDR2 YFSETQ. This CDR3 spans 16 amino acids. Trimming cost V 3 bases and J 4 bases; bases outside gene matches: 7. The CDR3 bases are TGCGCCAGCAGCTCCGGACTAGCGGGGATAGGAGAGACCCAGTACTTC. It is translated as CASSSGLAGIGETQYF. Full variable domain (rest looked up from reference TRBV5-1 and TRBJ2-5): KAGVTQTPRYLIKTRGQQVTLSCSPISGHRSVSWYQQTPGQGLQFLFEYFSETQRNKGNFPGRFSGRQFSNSRSEMNVSTLELGDSALYLCASSSGLAGIGETQYFGPGTRLLVL.

This chain uses TRBV15 with TRBJ1-2, with TRBD1 as a possible D gene (5 bases). The length of the CDR3 is 16 residues. Between the trimmed V and J ends, which lost 0 bases and 5 bases, there was a span of 16 bases. Germline CDR1 is LNHNV and CDR2 is YYDKDF (reference sequence). DNA for the CDR3: TGTGCCACCAGCAGAGATTTCGGGGGTACTGGATATGGCTACACCTTC. It is translated as CATSRDFGGTGYGYTF.

The chain links TRBV19 to TRBJ1-1; D uncertain. Trimming took off 8 bases at V and 0 bases at J, with 10 bases between the two ends. CDR1 and CDR2 from the germline V gene are LNHDA and SQIVND (reference sequence). This CDR3 region has 13 residues. CDR3: CASGEGMNTEAFF. The CDR3 DNA follows: TGTGCCAGTGGGGAGGGCATGAACACTGAAGCTTTCTTT.

This clone occurred a few times. J is TRBJ1-3 and V is TRBV5-1; the D is unclear. Between the trimmed V and J ends, which lost 0 bases and 4 bases, there was a span of 17 bases. The CDR3 has 17 residues. Germline values: CDR1 SGHRS, CDR2 YFSETQ. The CDR3 DNA reads TGCGCCAGCAGCTTGGGTTCCGAAACAGTGGGCGGAAACACCATATATTTT. The encoded protein is CASSLGSETVGGNTIYF.

A word on this clone: This specimen includes other DNA sequences encoding the same CDR3. The V gene is TRBV27, the J gene TRBJ2-1; D is ambiguous. The CDR3 covers 13 residues. Germline-derived CDR1 and CDR2 are MNHEY and SMNVEV (reference sequence). V was shortened by 3 bases and J by 4 bases, with 7 bases between the two germline ends. The CDR3 reads CASSFGVYNEQFF. The CDR3 bases are TGTGCCAGCAGTTTCGGTGTTTACAATGAGCAGTTCTTC.

The J gene is TRBJ1-5, the V gene TRBV11-2; tentatively, D is TRBD1 (5 bases). Trimming removed 0 bases at V and 4 bases at J, with 10 bases between. CDR3 size: 15 residues. CDR1 is SGHAT, CDR2 FQNNGV, per germline. CDR3 sequence (DNA): TGTGCCAGCAGCTTAGATGGGGGGAAAAATCAGCCCCAGCATTTT. It is translated as CASSLDGGKNQPQHF. The complete variable domain, with remaining parts taken from reference TRBV11-2 and TRBJ1-5, reads EAGVAQSPRYKIIEKRQSVAFWCNPISGHATLYWYQQILGQGPKLLIQFQNNGVVDDSQLPKDRFSAERLKGVDSTLKIQPAKLEDSAVYLCASSLDGGKNQPQHFGDGTRLSIL.

The V and J genes are TRBV30 and TRBJ2-2; D remains unclear. The CDR3 consists of 16 residues. Germline loops: CDR1 GTSNPN, CDR2 SVGIG (reference sequence). V lost 2 bases and J lost 0, with 13 bases in between. The CDR3 region has the DNA TGTGCCTGGAGTCTTGGCTCAATGGCGAACACCGGGGAGCTGTTTTTT. Translation: CAWSLGSMANTGELFF.

This rearrangement joins TRBV19 to TRBJ1-4; D unresolved. CDR3 length equals 11 residues. With 5 bases removed from V and 8 bases from J, the gap between germline ends came to 6 bases. Looked up from germline, CDR1 is LNHDA and CDR2 is SQIVND (reference sequence). CDR3 nucleotides: TGTGCCAGTAGTCAAGCGGAAAAACTGTTTTTT. Protein sequence: CASSQAEKLFF.

The gene calls are TRBV2 and TRBJ1-2; D remains unclear. V was shortened by 4 bases and J by 3 bases, with 21 bases between the two germline ends. The CDR3 spans 17 residues. Looked up from germline, CDR1 is SNHLY and CDR2 is FYNNEI. The CDR3 DNA reads TGTGCCAGCAGTGTCCGCCGGGAAGGGAGCTACTACTATGGCTACACCTTC. It codes for CASSVRREGSYYYGYTF. Full variable domain (rest looked up from reference TRBV2 and TRBJ1-2): EPEVTQTPSHQVTQMGQEVILRCVPISNHLYFYWYRQILGQKVEFLVSFYNNEISEKSEIFDDQFSVERPDGSNFTLKIRSTKLEDSAMYFCASSVRREGSYYYGYTFGSGTRLTVV.

This clone showed up just a few times. For the CDR3, the DNA is TGTGCCAGCAGTCGACAGGGGAGCTCCTACGAGCAGTACTTC. This codes for CASSRQGSSYEQYF. This rearrangement joins TRBV6-1 to TRBJ2-7, with 8 bases fitting TRBD1. The CDR3 is 14 amino acids. CDR1 and CDR2 (germline): MNHNS, SASEGT. Trimming removed 5 bases from V and 0 bases from J; junction bases left unmatched: 3.

The chain is built from TRBV5-6 and TRBJ2-7, with D possibly matching TRBD1 (7 bases). Germline CDR1 is SGHDT and CDR2 is YYEEEE. The CDR3 spans 18 residues. The ends were cut back, 3 bases at V and 5 bases at J, with 27 bases in the middle. In DNA, the CDR3 is TGTGCCAGCAGCTACGGATGGACAGTCTACCCCAGGGGGGACGAGCAGTACTTC. Translating it yields CASSYGWTVYPRGDEQYF.

The chain carries TRBV7-9 and TRBJ2-1; 9 bases agree with TRBD2. CDR1 SEHNR and CDR2 FQNEAQ come from the germline V gene (reference sequence). The J segment lost 8 bases and the V segment lost 4 bases, leaving 15 bases of the junction unmatched. The CDR3 covers 17 residues. CDR3: CASSSDELAGRPDEQFF. The CDR3, as DNA: TGTGCCAGCAGCTCAGACGAGCTAGCGGGACGTCCTGATGAGCAGTTCTTC.